The sequence of this T cell receptor beta chain was determined in a study of follicular helper T cells after annual influenza vaccination. Study in general: Some donors were sampled over the 2013-2014, 2014-2015 and 2015-2016 vaccinations.

With respect to this clone: Its antigen is still unknown.

Stated time point: 2015-2016 season, pre-vaccination. Between about 35 and 110 mL of blood was drawn per time point. Here immunoSEQ multiplex PCR was the method, and the copy in TCRdb shows in-frame clones only, minus some. In the table there are around 2,400 clones, 65% to 90% of which are singletons. Broader study findings: Each annual vaccination recalled recurring oligoclonal ICOS+CD38+ cTfh clonotypes. ICOS-CD38- cTfh most often held earlier Day 7 ICOS+CD38+ clones.

V lost 1 base and J lost 5; bases outside the gene matches: 8. The CDR3 sequence is 16 residues long. Germline values: CDR1 SGHVS, CDR2 FNYEAQ. This sequence was found in an adult who received the influenza vaccine. The gene calls are TRBV7-6 and TRBJ2-3; TRBD1 matches at 8 bases. The starting material was CXCR5+ CD38- circulating T follicular helper cells from blood, obtained on the day of influenza vaccination. The sample's subset: circulating Tfh, non-naive CD4+CXCR5+PD-1+ (ICOS+CD38+ or ICOS-CD38-). The CDR3 nucleotides are TGTGCCAGCAGCTTAGGGACAGGGCTCGCGGAAGATACGCAGTATTTT. It specifies CASSLGTGLAEDTQYF.